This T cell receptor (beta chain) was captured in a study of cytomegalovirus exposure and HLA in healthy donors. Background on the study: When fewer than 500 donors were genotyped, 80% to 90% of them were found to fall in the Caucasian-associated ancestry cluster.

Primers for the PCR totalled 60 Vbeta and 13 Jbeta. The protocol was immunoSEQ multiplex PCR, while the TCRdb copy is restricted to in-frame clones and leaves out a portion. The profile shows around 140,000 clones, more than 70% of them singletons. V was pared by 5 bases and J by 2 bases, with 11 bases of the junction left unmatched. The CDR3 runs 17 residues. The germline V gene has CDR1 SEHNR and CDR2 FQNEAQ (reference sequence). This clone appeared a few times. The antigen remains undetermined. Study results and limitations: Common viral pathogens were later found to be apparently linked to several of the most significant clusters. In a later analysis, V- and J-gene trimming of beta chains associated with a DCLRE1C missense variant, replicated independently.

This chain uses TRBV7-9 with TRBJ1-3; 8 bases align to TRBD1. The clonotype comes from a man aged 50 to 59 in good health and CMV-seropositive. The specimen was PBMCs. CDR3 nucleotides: TGTGCCAGCAGCGGCCGATCAGGGGGCAGGGCTGGAAACACCATATATTTT. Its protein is CASSGRSGGRAGNTIYF.